A single sample is the source of the 29 T cell receptor beta chains below, sequenced in a study of T cell responses to AZD1222 COVID-19 vaccine. TCRdb's copy holds only in-frame clones and misses some; the assay was immunoSEQ multiplex PCR. The table records about 140,000 clones, roughly 92% of them present only once. The sample consisted of peripheral blood, taken on day 0 of AZD1222 vaccination. The origin of the receptors is an adult in good health.

The genes are TRBV7-9 and TRBJ1-4; D is undetermined. Germline V CDR1 and CDR2: SEHNR, FQNEAQ (reference sequence). Deletions cut 1 base from V and 6 bases from J, with 9 bases between. This CDR3 comprises 14 residues. The CDR3 protein is CASSLGPGYEKLFF. DNA for the CDR3: TGTGCCAGCAGCTTAGGGCCAGGTTATGAAAAACTGTTTTTT.

The rearrangement links TRBV2 to TRBJ2-3; 12 bases match TRBD2. The germline CDR1 and CDR2 sequences are SNHLY and FYNNEI. CDR3 length: 14 amino acids. V was pared by 8 bases and J by 5 bases, with 5 bases of the junction left unmatched. In nucleotides, the CDR3 is TGTGCCAGCCAAACTAGCGGGGGGATAGATACGCAGTATTTT. This sequence encodes CASQTSGGIDTQYF.

With regard to this clone: Sequence at one end of the junction differs from germline and may be a read error. The chain combines TRBV3-1 (or the pseudogene TRBV3-2) with TRBJ1-1, with D uncertain. CDR1 is LGHDT, CDR2 YNNKEL, per germline (reference sequence). The CDR3 length is 11 residues. The CDR3 region has the DNA TGTGCCAGCAGCCGGAACAGTGAAGCTTTCTTT. It encodes CASSRNSEAFF.

This clone was observed a single time. The chain links TRBV21-1 to TRBJ2-2; TRBD1, the D gene given by the table, was not confirmed from the DNA. TRBV21-1 is shown as a pseudogene. The CDR3 spans 13 residues. This CDR3 is CASSNRGAGELFF. CDR3 DNA sequence: TGTGCCAGCAGCAACAGGGGGGCCGGGGAGCTGTTTTTT.

The genes are TRBV4-2 and TRBJ1-5, with D possibly matching TRBD1 (6 bases). V was clipped by 7 bases and J by 5 bases, with 12 bases between them. The germline V gene encodes CDR1 LGHNA and CDR2 YNFKEQ. The CDR3 covers 13 residues. The CDR3 coding sequence is TGTGCCAGCATATCGGACAGATATCAGCCCCAGCATTTT. Its translation is CASISDRYQPQHF.

On this clone: The same CDR3 can be traced to other DNA sequences in this sample. The rearrangement uses TRBV3-1 (or the pseudogene TRBV3-2) and TRBJ2-7; D is ambiguous. The CDR3 sequence is 12 residues long. In germline, CDR1 is LGHDT, CDR2 YNNKEL (reference sequence). V lost 1 base, J lost 3 bases, and 4 bases lay in between. CDR3 sequence (DNA): TGTGCCAGCAGCCAAGGGGTCTACGAGCAGTACTTC. Translating gives CASSQGVYEQYF.

The chain carries TRBV5-4 and TRBJ2-3; 8 nucleotides agree with TRBD2. The trim removed 2 bases at V and 0 bases at J, leaving 2 bases unmatched. The CDR3 has 15 residues. Per the germline V gene, CDR1 is SGHNT and CDR2 is YYREEE (reference sequence). The CDR3 DNA sequence: TGTGCCAGCAGCTTTCGGGAGGGGAGCACAGATACGCAGTATTTT. It codes for CASSFREGSTDTQYF.

The gene calls are TRBV28 and TRBJ2-3, with D unresolved. Trimming pared 6 bases from V and 2 bases from J, leaving 6 bases between. The CDR3 runs 12 residues. Germline V gene sequence: CDR1 MDHEN, CDR2 SYDVKM. In DNA form, the CDR3 reads TGTGCCAGCAGGGGTCTCACAGATACGCAGTATTTT. It is translated as CASRGLTDTQYF.

The chain combines TRBV6-2 or TRBV6-3 with TRBJ2-7; 7 bases match TRBD1. The CDR3 has 13 residues. Losses at the gene ends were 5 bases for V and 3 bases for J; bases not matched to a gene: 4. Per the germline V gene, CDR1 is MNHEY and CDR2 is SVGEGT. The CDR3 DNA sequence: TGTGCCAGCAGTCACCCAGGGGGCTACGAGCAGTACTTC. Protein: CASSHPGGYEQYF.

This chain links TRBV29-1 with TRBJ2-7; D not resolved. There are 14 residues in the CDR3. Germline V CDR1 and CDR2: SQVTM, ANQGSEA. The V end was cut by 2 bases, the J end by 0 bases, with 11 bases between. The CDR3 here is CSVETRGSSYEQYF. In DNA, the CDR3 is TGCAGCGTTGAAACTCGCGGTAGCTCCTACGAGCAGTACTTC.

A remark on this clone: Other DNA sequences within the sample encode an identical CDR3. V is TRBV5-1 and J is TRBJ2-3; 11 bases are a match to TRBD2. The length of the CDR3 is 14 residues. V lost 2 bases to trimming and J lost 5 bases; unmatched junction nucleotides: 1. Germline V gene data show CDR1 as SGHRS and CDR2 as YFSETQ. The CDR3 loop is CASSLGLAGDTQYF. The DNA for the CDR3 is TGCGCCAGCAGCTTAGGACTAGCGGGAGATACGCAGTATTTT.

The rearrangement links TRBV2 to TRBJ2-3, with a weak D call TRBD1 (5 bases). This CDR3 is built from 12 residues. V lost 5 bases, J lost 5 bases, and 8 bases lay in between. Germline CDR1 is SNHLY and CDR2 is FYNNEI. Written as DNA, the CDR3 is TGTGCCAGCAGTATCCAGGGAGATACGCAGTATTTT. This sequence encodes CASSIQGDTQYF. Combining the CDR3 with reference TRBV2 and TRBJ2-3 gives the whole variable domain EPEVTQTPSHQVTQMGQEVILRCVPISNHLYFYWYRQILGQKVEFLVSFYNNEISEKSEIFDDQFSVERPDGSNFTLKIRSTKLEDSAMYFCASSIQGDTQYFGPGTRLTVL.

The V and J genes are TRBV14 and TRBJ1-1; D unclear. The length of the CDR3 is 12 residues. With 8 bases removed from V and 4 bases from J, the gap between germline ends came to 11 bases. CDR1 and CDR2 from the germline V gene are SGHDN and FVKESK. As DNA, the CDR3 is TGTGCCAGCGGAGGGCGAGGCACTGAAGCTTTCTTT. The encoded protein is CASGGRGTEAFF. Full variable domain (outside the CDR3, taken from reference TRBV14 and TRBJ1-1): EAGVTQFPSHSVIEKGQTVTLRCDPISGHDNLYWYRRVMGKEIKFLLHFVKESKQDESGMPNNRFLAERTGGTYSTLKVQPAELEDSGVYFCASGGRGTEAFFGQGTRLTVV.

The chain combines TRBV7-6 with TRBJ2-3, with D perhaps given as TRBD1 or TRBD2 (6 bases each). CDR1 SGHVS and CDR2 FNYEAQ come from the germline V gene. Trimming took 3 bases from V and 3 from J, leaving 16 bases between them. The CDR3 has 16 amino acids. The chain's CDR3 is CASSLGGLIPTDTQYF. CDR3 coding DNA: TGTGCCAGCAGCTTGGGGGGCTTGATACCGACAGATACGCAGTATTTT.

The chain carries TRBV6-4 and TRBJ1-3, with unresolved D. The V end was cut by 3 bases, the J end by 1 base, with 13 bases between. In germline, CDR1 is MRHNA, CDR2 SNTAGT. This CDR3 has 16 residues. The CDR3 DNA reads TGTGCCAGCAGTGAATTGGGCCGGCCTTCTGGAAACACCATATATTTT. Amino acid sequence: CASSELGRPSGNTIYF.

The chain employs TRBV7-9 and TRBJ2-5; 7 positions agree with TRBD2. The CDR3 runs to 14 residues. From germline, CDR1 is SEHNR and CDR2 FQNEAQ (reference sequence). Losses at the gene ends were 8 bases for V and 5 bases for J; bases not matched to a gene: 11. The CDR3 loop reads CASSLASGRETQYF. CDR3 DNA sequence: TGTGCCAGCTCACTTGCTAGCGGCCGGGAGACCCAGTACTTC.

The chain couples TRBV19 to TRBJ2-1, with D possibly being TRBD2 (6 bases). Trimming stripped 5 bases from V and 0 bases from J, with 17 bases between. Germline V gene data show CDR1 as LNHDA and CDR2 as SQIVND (reference sequence). CDR3 size: 17 residues. CDR3 coding DNA: TGTGCCAGTAGTCCTTGGGCTAGCGCGAGCTCCTACAATGAGCAGTTCTTC. Residues: CASSPWASASSYNEQFF.

The V and J genes are TRBV13 and TRBJ2-1; 10 bases line up with TRBD1. The CDR3 runs to 17 residues. After removal of 4 bases from V and 3 bases from J, the junction contained 9 bases not matched to a gene. Germline lookup yields CDR1 PRHDT and CDR2 FYEKMQ (reference sequence). This CDR3 reads CASSSTGQGFYYNEQFF. CDR3 nucleotide sequence: TGTGCCAGCAGCTCTACGGGACAGGGGTTTTACTACAATGAGCAGTTCTTC.

This clone showed up just once. This chain uses TRBV7-9 with TRBJ1-1, with no clear D. Per the germline V gene, CDR1 is SEHNR and CDR2 is FQNEAQ (reference sequence). Trimming pared 2 bases from V and 1 base from J, leaving 5 bases between. There are 13 residues in the CDR3. Here the CDR3 DNA reads TGTGCCAGCAGCTTACTGCAGAACACTGAAGCTTTCTTT. It yields the protein CASSLLQNTEAFF.

The J gene is TRBJ2-3, the V gene TRBV15, with 10 bases aligning to TRBD2. The CDR3 is 15 amino acids. V trimming: 3 bases; J trimming: 10 bases; junction bases outside the gene matches: 10. CDR1 is LNHNV, CDR2 YYDKDF, per germline (reference sequence). CDR3 sequence reads: CATSSWTSGVGAQYF. In nucleotides, the CDR3 is TGTGCCACCAGCAGCTGGACTAGCGGAGTGGGGGCGCAGTATTTT.

The gene calls are TRBV28 and TRBJ1-4, with a tentative D call TRBD1 (5 bases). The V end was cut by 2 bases, the J end by 2 bases, with 15 bases between. CDR3 length: 17 residues. CDR1 and CDR2 (germline): MDHEN, SYDVKM. Written as DNA, the CDR3 is TGTGCCAGCAGTTTACATGTCGGGACGGCCACTAATGAAAAACTGTTTTTT. Its protein is CASSLHVGTATNEKLFF.

The V gene is TRBV7-2, the J gene TRBJ2-6; possibly TRBD2 for D (5 bases). Trimming cost V 3 bases and J 0 bases, with 9 bases left between them. CDR3 size: 16 residues. Germline assignment: CDR1 SGHTA and CDR2 FQGNSA. DNA of the CDR3: TGTGCCAGCAGCTTCGGTGGGAGCTCTGGGGCCAACGTCCTGACTTTC. This translates into CASSFGGSSGANVLTF.

The chain combines TRBV5-1 with TRBJ2-3, with 13 bases fitting TRBD2. The CDR3 sequence is 15 residues long. From germline, CDR1 is SGHRS and CDR2 YFSETQ. After removal of 4 bases from V and 8 bases from J, the junction contained 7 bases not matched to a gene. The CDR3 region is CASSPLAGGPVTQYF. DNA for the CDR3: TGCGCCAGCAGCCCACTAGCGGGAGGGCCCGTTACGCAGTATTTT.

This chain uses TRBV28 with TRBJ2-1; 12 bases fit TRBD2. Germline V gene sequence: CDR1 MDHEN, CDR2 SYDVKM. This CDR3 comprises 15 residues. J lost 4 bases, V lost 4 bases, and 2 bases had no gene match. This chain's CDR3 is CASSSSGRDYNEQFF. As DNA, the CDR3 is TGTGCCAGCAGTTCTAGCGGGAGGGATTACAATGAGCAGTTCTTC.

The chain couples TRBV10-1 to TRBJ2-3; 8 positions match TRBD2. CDR1 WNHNN and CDR2 SYGVQD come from the germline V gene (reference sequence). J gave up 9 bases and V 0 bases, and 5 bases lay outside the gene matches. The CDR3 is 14 amino acids. The CDR3, as DNA: TGCGCCAGCAGTGAGTCGGGAGCGGGGGAAACGCAGTATTTT. Amino acid sequence: CASSESGAGETQYF.

J is TRBJ1-6 and V is TRBV6-1, with TRBD1 identical over 7 bases. The CDR3 length is 17 residues. Trimming at V came to 3 bases and at J to 6 bases, leaving 11 bases not matched to a gene. Per germline, CDR1 MNHNS and CDR2 SASEGT. This CDR3 is CASSESSRGSGNSPLHF. Written as DNA, the CDR3 is TGTGCCAGCAGTGAGTCAAGCAGGGGGTCAGGTAATTCACCCCTCCACTTT.

This chain links TRBV28 with TRBJ1-1; D is perhaps TRBD1 (6 bases). V was clipped by 4 bases and J by 7 bases, with 22 bases between them. This CDR3 is built from 16 residues. Germline values: CDR1 MDHEN, CDR2 SYDVKM. The CDR3 loop is CASSYTSGAPSNEAFF. In DNA, the CDR3 is TGTGCCAGCAGTTATACTTCAGGGGCCCCCTCCAATGAAGCTTTCTTT.

The V and J genes are TRBV5-1 and TRBJ1-4; D gene unclear. V shed 0 bases and J shed 7 bases, with 13 bases lying between them. The CDR3 consists of 15 residues. Per the germline V gene, CDR1 is SGHRS and CDR2 is YFSETQ. CDR3 protein: CASSLGPRAGEKLFF. CDR3 DNA sequence: TGCGCCAGCAGCTTGGGCCCTCGGGCGGGTGAAAAACTGTTTTTT.

The rearrangement joins TRBV15 to TRBJ1-2, with 11 bases identical to TRBD1. The trim removed 4 bases at V and 4 bases at J, leaving 14 bases unmatched. Germline-derived CDR1 and CDR2 are LNHNV and YYDKDF (reference sequence). The CDR3 has 18 residues. CDR3 loop: CATSTRAGTGGNLYGYTF. CDR3 DNA: TGTGCCACCAGCACCCGGGCTGGGACAGGGGGTAATCTCTATGGCTACACCTTC.